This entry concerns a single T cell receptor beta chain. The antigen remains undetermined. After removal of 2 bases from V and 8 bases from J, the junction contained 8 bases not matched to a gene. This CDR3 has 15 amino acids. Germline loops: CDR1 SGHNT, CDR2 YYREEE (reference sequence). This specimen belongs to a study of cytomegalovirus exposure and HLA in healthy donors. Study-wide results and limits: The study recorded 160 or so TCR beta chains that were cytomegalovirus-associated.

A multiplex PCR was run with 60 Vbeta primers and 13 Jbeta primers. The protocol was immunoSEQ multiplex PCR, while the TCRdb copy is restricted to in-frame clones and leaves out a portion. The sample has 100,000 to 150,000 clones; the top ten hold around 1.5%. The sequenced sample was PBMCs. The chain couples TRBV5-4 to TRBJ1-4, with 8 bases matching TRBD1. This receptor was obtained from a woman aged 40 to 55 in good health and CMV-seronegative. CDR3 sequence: CASSFGQGRREKLFF. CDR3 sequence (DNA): TGTGCCAGCAGCTTTGGACAGGGAAGAAGGGAAAAACTGTTTTTT.